Below are 8 T cell receptor beta chains sequenced from a single sample in a study of radiotherapy plus CTLA-4 blockade in lung cancer. Only in-frame clones appear in the TCRdb table, and some are missing; sequencing was by immunoSEQ multiplex PCR. The sample holds about 77,000 clones, less than 85% seen once. Material: peripheral blood, obtained from a patient treated with radiotherapy plus ipilimumab. The source is a human donor with non-small cell lung cancer whose response to radiotherapy plus ipilimumab could not be evaluated.

The chain is built from TRBV9 and TRBJ2-2; 15 positions match TRBD2. V lost 3 bases and J lost 7; bases outside the gene matches: 10. This CDR3 spans 18 amino acids. Germline loops: CDR1 SGDLS, CDR2 YYNGEE. CDR3 residues: CASSGMAGLAGGVGELFF. DNA for the CDR3: TGTGCCAGCAGCGGTATGGCGGGACTAGCGGGAGGAGTCGGGGAGCTGTTTTTT.

The chain links TRBV19 to TRBJ2-7; maybe TRBD2 (6 bases). The CDR3 is made up of 16 amino acids. CDR1 and CDR2 (germline): LNHDA, SQIVND (reference sequence). V was cut by 2 bases and J by 0 bases, with 14 bases left in between. In nucleotides, the CDR3 is TGTGCCAGTAGTATAAAGGCACGGGGGAGCTCCTACGAGCAGTACTTC. This sequence encodes CASSIKARGSSYEQYF.

This clone showed up just once. The J gene is TRBJ2-5, the V gene TRBV5-1; D is perhaps TRBD1 (6 bases). Germline V gene data show CDR1 as SGHRS and CDR2 as YFSETQ. V was shortened by 4 bases and J by 4 bases, with 11 bases between the two germline ends. The CDR3 runs 13 residues. CDR3 nucleotide sequence: TGCGCCAGCAGCCAAGGACAGTTAGAGACCCAGTACTTC. Protein sequence: CASSQGQLETQYF.

V and J are TRBV29-1 and TRBJ2-5; 13 bases agree with TRBD2. J lost 5 bases, V lost 6 bases, and 9 bases had no gene match. From germline, CDR1 is SQVTM and CDR2 ANQGSEA. The length of the CDR3 is 15 residues. The CDR3: CSVSGLAGALETQYF. The CDR3 DNA reads as TGCAGCGTCTCAGGACTAGCGGGAGCATTGGAGACCCAGTACTTC.

The chain is built from TRBV7-9 and TRBJ1-5; D is ambiguous. Deletions cut 8 bases from V and 1 base from J, with 15 bases between. CDR1 is SEHNR and CDR2 is FQNEAQ in the germline V gene (reference sequence). CDR3 size: 15 residues. This CDR3 reads CASAEGALSNQPQHF. The CDR3 nucleotides read TGTGCCAGCGCCGAAGGAGCCCTCAGCAATCAGCCCCAGCATTTT.

The CDR3 region is CASSSIEKLFF. The CDR3 DNA sequence: TGTGCCAGCAGTAGCATTGAAAAACTGTTTTTT. The chain recombines TRBV28 with TRBJ1-4; no firm D call. CDR3 length: 11 amino acids. V was shortened by 5 bases and J by 7 bases, with 5 bases between the two germline ends. In germline, CDR1 is MDHEN, CDR2 SYDVKM.

The chain has TRBV5-1 and TRBJ2-1; 11 bases line up with TRBD2. The CDR3 consists of 19 residues. Trimming at V came to 1 base and at J to 3 bases, leaving 12 bases not matched to a gene. Looked up from germline, CDR1 is SGHRS and CDR2 is YFSETQ. The CDR3 sequence is CASSLISPTSGGFYNEQFF. CDR3 in DNA: TGCGCCAGCAGCTTGATTTCCCCAACTAGCGGGGGATTCTACAATGAGCAGTTCTTC.

The chain couples TRBV7-6 to TRBJ2-1, with D uncertain. V lost 0 bases, J lost 7 bases, and 7 bases lay in between. The CDR3 covers 13 residues. Germline values: CDR1 SGHVS, CDR2 FNYEAQ. In nucleotides, the CDR3 is TGTGCCAGCAGCTTAGCTGAGAGGAATGAGCAGTTCTTC. Its protein is CASSLAERNEQFF.